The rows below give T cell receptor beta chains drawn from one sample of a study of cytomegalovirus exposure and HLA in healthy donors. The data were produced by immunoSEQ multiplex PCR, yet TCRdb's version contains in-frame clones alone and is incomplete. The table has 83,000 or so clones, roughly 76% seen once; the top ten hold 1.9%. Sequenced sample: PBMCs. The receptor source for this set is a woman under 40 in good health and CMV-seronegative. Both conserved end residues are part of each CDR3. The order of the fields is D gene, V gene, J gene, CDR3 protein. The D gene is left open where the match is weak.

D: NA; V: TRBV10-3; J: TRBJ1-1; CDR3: CAISVGPGDTEAFF
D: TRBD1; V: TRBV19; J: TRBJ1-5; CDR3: CASSLEGQSNQPQHF
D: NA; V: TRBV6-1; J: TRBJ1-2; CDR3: CASSVGHPGGYTF
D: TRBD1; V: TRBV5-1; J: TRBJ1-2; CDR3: CASSSGGNYGYTF
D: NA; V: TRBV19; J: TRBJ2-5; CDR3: CASSPGGSQETQYF
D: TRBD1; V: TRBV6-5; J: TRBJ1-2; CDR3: CASSSRQGRGNYGYTF
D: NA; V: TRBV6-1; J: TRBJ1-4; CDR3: CASSEGPGAGEKLFF
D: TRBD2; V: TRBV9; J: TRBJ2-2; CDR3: CASSEGGGLAWRTGELFF
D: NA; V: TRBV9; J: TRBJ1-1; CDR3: CASSVGATAGLSEAFF
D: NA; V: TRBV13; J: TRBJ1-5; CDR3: CASSLASLNQPQHF
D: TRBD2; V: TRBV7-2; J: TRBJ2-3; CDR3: CASSQGLAADTQYF
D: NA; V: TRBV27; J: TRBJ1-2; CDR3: CASSPTANYGYTF
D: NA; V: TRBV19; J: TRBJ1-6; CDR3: CASTPARDGSPLHF
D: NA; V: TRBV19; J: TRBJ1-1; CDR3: CASSGRGRNTEAFF
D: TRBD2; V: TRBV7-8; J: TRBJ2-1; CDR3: CASSLTGTSGNEQFF
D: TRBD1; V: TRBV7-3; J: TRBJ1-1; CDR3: CASSSDRVEAFF
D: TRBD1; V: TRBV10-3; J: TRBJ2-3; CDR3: CAISEGTGATDTQYF
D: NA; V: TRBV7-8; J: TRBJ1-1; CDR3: CASSSHRIGQKNTEAFF
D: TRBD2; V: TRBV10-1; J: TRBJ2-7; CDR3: CASTLGTLLAGLDYEQYF
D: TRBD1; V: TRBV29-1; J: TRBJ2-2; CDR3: CSVRDSRELFF
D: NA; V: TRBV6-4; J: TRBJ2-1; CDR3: CASSDSGGSNNEQFF
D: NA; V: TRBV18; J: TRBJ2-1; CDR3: CASSPPAGVMGDEQFF
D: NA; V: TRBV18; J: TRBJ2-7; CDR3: CASSPGHVSLSYEQYF
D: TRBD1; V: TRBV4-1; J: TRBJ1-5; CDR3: CASSQDYKGTGSNQPQHF
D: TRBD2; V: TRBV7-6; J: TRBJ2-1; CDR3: CASSPVAPTTSGSPYNEQFF
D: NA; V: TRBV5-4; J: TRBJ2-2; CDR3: CASSLTGRELFF
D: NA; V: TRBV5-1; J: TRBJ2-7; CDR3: CASRTTDGDYEQYF